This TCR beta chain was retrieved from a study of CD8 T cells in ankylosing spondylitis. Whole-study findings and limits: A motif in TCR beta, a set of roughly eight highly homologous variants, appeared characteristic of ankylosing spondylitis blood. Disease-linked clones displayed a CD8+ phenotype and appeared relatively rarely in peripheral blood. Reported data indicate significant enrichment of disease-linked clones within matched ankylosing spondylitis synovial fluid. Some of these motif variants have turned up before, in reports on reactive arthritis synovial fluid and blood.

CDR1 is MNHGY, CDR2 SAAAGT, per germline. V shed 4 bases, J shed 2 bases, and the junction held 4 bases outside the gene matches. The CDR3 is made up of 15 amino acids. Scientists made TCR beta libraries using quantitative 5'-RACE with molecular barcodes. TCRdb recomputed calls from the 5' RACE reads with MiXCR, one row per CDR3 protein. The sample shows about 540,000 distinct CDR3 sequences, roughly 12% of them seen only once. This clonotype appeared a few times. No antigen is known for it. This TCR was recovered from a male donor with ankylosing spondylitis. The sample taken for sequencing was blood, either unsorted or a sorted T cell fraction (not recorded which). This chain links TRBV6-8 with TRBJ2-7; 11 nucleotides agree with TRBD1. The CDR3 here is CASSSGTGGPYEQYV. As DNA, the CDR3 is TGTGCCAGCAGTTCCGGGACAGGGGGACCCTACGAGCAGTACGTC.